The following is a TCR beta chain sequence with its context. V lost 0 bases and J 0 bases, leaving 6 bases between the germline ends. Germline assignment: CDR1 GTSNPN and CDR2 SVGIG (reference sequence). The CDR3 consists of 15 residues. The source of the sample is a study of blood T cell repertoires in COVID-19. Study information: The study drew acute and convalescent COVID-19 samples from the United States, Italy and Spain. From T cells, B-cell-depleted T cells, or PBMCs came the material, which was cDNA or gDNA.

Patients of the Seattle cohort, enrolled during active infection, were followed longitudinally. Per the authors' pipeline: The assay estimated nucleated cells by amplifying reference gene primers. The assay was immunoSEQ multiplex PCR, and TCRdb's table has in-frame clones only and misses some. The DNA gave D and trimming, while V, J and clone size come from that table. The sample yields about 49,000 clones, around 81% seen once. This clonotype was sampled from a woman aged 80 or over with COVID-19, enrolled during active disease. The V and J genes are TRBV30 and TRBJ1-6, with no clear D. The specimen sequenced was peripheral blood. CDR3 in amino acids: CAWSVPSSYNSPLHF. CDR3 sequence (DNA): TGTGCCTGGAGTGTCCCGAGCTCCTATAATTCACCCCTCCACTTT.